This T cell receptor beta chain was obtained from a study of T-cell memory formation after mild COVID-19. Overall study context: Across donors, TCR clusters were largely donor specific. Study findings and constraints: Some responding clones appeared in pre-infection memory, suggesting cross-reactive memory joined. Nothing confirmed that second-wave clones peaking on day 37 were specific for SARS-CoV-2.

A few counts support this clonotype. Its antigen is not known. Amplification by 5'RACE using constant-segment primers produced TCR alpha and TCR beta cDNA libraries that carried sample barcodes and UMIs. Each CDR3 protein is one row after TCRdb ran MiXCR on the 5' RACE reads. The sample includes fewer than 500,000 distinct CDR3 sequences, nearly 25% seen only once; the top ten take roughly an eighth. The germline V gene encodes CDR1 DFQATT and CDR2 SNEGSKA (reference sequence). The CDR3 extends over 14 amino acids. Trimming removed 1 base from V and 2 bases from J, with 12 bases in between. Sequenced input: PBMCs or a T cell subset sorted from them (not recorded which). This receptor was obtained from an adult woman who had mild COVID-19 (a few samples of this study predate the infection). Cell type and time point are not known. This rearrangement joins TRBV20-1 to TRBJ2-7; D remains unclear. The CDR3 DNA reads TGCAGTGCTAGAGTTGGAGACCCTCCCTACGAGCAGTACTTC. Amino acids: CSARVGDPPYEQYF.